Sequencing of this TCR beta chain was carried out in a study of blood T cell repertoires in COVID-19. Across the study: The study drew acute and convalescent COVID-19 samples from the United States, Italy and Spain. T cells, B-cell-depleted T cells, or PBMCs supplied cDNA or gDNA.

The CDR3 length is 14 residues. V was pared by 4 bases and J by 2 bases, with 4 bases of the junction left unmatched. The germline CDR1 and CDR2 sequences are SGHRS and YFSETQ. In the authors' methods: The assay estimated nucleated cells by amplifying reference gene primers. Sequenced by immunoSEQ multiplex PCR; TCRdb stores in-frame clones only, minus some. V, J and clone size are those of that table, while D and trimming were read from the DNA. The sample includes a few hundred thousand clones, approximately 87% seen only once; the top ten take around 9.2%. This TCR came from a human donor in a cohort sampled during active COVID-19. The sample consisted of peripheral blood. The V gene is TRBV5-1, the J gene TRBJ2-7; 9 nucleotides line up with TRBD1. The CDR3 loop is CASSLTGGTYEQYF. The CDR3 region has the DNA TGCGCCAGCAGCCTGACAGGGGGAACCTACGAGCAGTACTTC.